The 19 T cell receptor beta chains below were found in one sample sequenced in a study of T cells in Graves' hyperthyroidism and ophthalmopathy. Amplified TCR beta CDR3 regions came from RNA transcripts. The primer set for the first-round RT-PCR of the TCR CDR3 was HTBI. TCRdb re-derived calls from the multiplex PCR reads in MiXCR, one entry per CDR3 protein. The table includes some 650,000 distinct CDR3 sequences, approximately 15% detected once. Sequenced sample: blood. The receptors derive from a woman aged 40 to 50 with Graves' ophthalmopathy.

The table lists this clonotype with many counts. The rearrangement uses TRBV5-1 and TRBJ2-1, with D perhaps matching TRBD1 (5 bases). Germline CDR1 SGHRS, CDR2 YFSETQ. V dropped 4 bases and J dropped 9 bases, with 17 bases sitting between them. CDR3 size: 14 residues. This CDR3 is CASSPSVGVGEQFF. In DNA form, the CDR3 reads TGCGCCAGCAGCCCCTCGGTAGGGGTTGGTGAGCAGTTCTTC.

As to this clonotype: Since a much larger clone is just one base distant, this may be a read error. The rearrangement links TRBV6-1 to TRBJ2-7, with 7 positions matching TRBD1. CDR1 and CDR2 from the germline V gene are MNHNS and SASEGT. The CDR3 runs to 15 residues. CDR3 loop: CAGSEARGTSYEQYF. The CDR3 nucleotides are TGTGCCGGCAGTGAAGCCAGGGGGACCTCCTACGAGCAGTACTTC.

This clonotype was observed a few times. The V call is TRBV19, the J call TRBJ2-3; D is ambiguous. CDR1 and CDR2 from the germline V gene are LNHDA and SQIVND (reference sequence). Trimming removed 1 base from V and 3 bases from J, with 11 bases in between. There are 15 residues in the CDR3. This chain's CDR3 is CASSIGLSATDTQYF. In DNA, the CDR3 is TGTGCCAGTAGTATAGGTTTAAGCGCTACAGATACGCAGTATTTT.

In this sample, this clonotype turned up many times. This chain uses TRBV30 with TRBJ2-7; 10 bases match TRBD1. CDR3 size: 15 residues. With V trimmed by 2 bases and J by 7 bases, 11 bases remained unmatched. Germline CDR1 GTSNPN, CDR2 SVGIG (reference sequence). The DNA of the CDR3 is TGTGCCTGGAGTTCCTTTCCGGGACAGGGGTATGAGCAGTACTTC. Protein sequence: CAWSSFPGQGYEQYF.

This clonotype was picked up many times. The genes are TRBV6-1 and TRBJ1-1; no clear D. Per germline, CDR1 MNHNS and CDR2 SASEGT. Trimming removed 6 bases at V and 4 bases at J, with 18 bases between. CDR3 length: 15 amino acids. The CDR3 coding sequence is TGTGCCAGCAGGGATGGAGACGAGCTTGGCACTGAAGCTTTCTTT. Amino acid sequence: CASRDGDELGTEAFF.

This clonotype occurred many times. J is TRBJ2-1 and V is TRBV2; 15 bases are shared with TRBD2. The V and J ends lost 6 bases and 9 bases, in that order; junction bases with no gene match: 12. Per the germline V gene, CDR1 is SNHLY and CDR2 is FYNNEI. The CDR3 consists of 17 residues. The CDR3 loop is CASRIIPGLAGGGEQFF. CDR3 nucleotide sequence: TGTGCCAGCAGGATCATACCGGGACTAGCGGGAGGTGGTGAGCAGTTCTTC.

In this sample, this clonotype turned up many times. The chain employs TRBV27 and TRBJ2-3; 9 bases are shared with TRBD2. Germline CDR1 MNHEY, CDR2 SMNVEV (reference sequence). The length of the CDR3 is 18 residues. V lost 3 bases, J lost 5 bases, and 15 bases stayed unmatched. The CDR3 coding sequence is TGTGCCAGCAGTTTTAGAGCGGGAGGACCGGGCATAGGAGATACGCAGTATTTT. Its translation is CASSFRAGGPGIGDTQYF.

This clonotype was seen only a few times. This chain links TRBV29-1 with TRBJ2-3, with TRBD2 matching 8 bases. The CDR3 covers 15 residues. Trimming took 4 bases from V and 2 from J; bases not matched to a gene: 8. Germline CDR1 and CDR2: SQVTM and ANQGSEA. The CDR3 loop reads CSVGAAGGITDTQYF. CDR3 DNA sequence: TGCAGCGTTGGTGCGGCGGGGGGAATCACAGATACGCAGTATTTT.

This clonotype was seen a handful of times. CDR3 nucleotide sequence: TGCGCCAGCAGCTGGACAGGGACCGTGAACACTGAAGCTTTCTTT. Its translation: CASSWTGTVNTEAFF. V and J are TRBV4-1 and TRBJ1-1, with 8 bases fitting TRBD1. Germline V lookup: CDR1 MGHRA, CDR2 YSYEKL. The CDR3 contains 15 residues. J gave up 0 bases and V 5 bases, and 5 bases lay outside the gene matches.

This clonotype turned up a few times. The chain uses TRBV7-2 and TRBJ2-2; TRBD1 agrees at 7 bases. The germline V gene encodes CDR1 SGHTA and CDR2 FQGNSA. Trimming cost V 6 bases and J 5 bases; bases outside gene matches: 9. This CDR3 spans 15 amino acids. CDR3 sequence reads: CASSHRQGGTGELFF. In DNA form, the CDR3 reads TGTGCCAGCAGTCACCGACAGGGTGGAACCGGGGAGCTGTTTTTT.

The chain recombines TRBV19 with TRBJ1-1; TRBD1 matches 10 bases. V lost 6 bases to trimming and J lost 6 bases; unmatched junction nucleotides: 10. The CDR3 is 15 residues long. From germline, CDR1 is LNHDA and CDR2 SQIVND (reference sequence). As DNA, the CDR3 is TGTGCCAGTAGCAAAGGAGGGACAGGGGTACCTGAAGCTTTCTTT. This sequence encodes CASSKGGTGVPEAFF.

This clonotype was detected a few times. The chain joins TRBV24-1 to TRBJ2-1; D may be TRBD1 (5 bases). The germline V gene has CDR1 KGHDR and CDR2 SFDVKD. Deletions cut 3 bases from V and 5 bases from J, with 7 bases between. The CDR3 spans 13 residues. The CDR3 nucleotides are TGTGCCACCAGTGATGACAGAGACAATGAGCAGTTCTTC. Its translation: CATSDDRDNEQFF.

This clonotype was seen many times. The V call is TRBV28, the J call TRBJ2-3; either TRBD1 or TRBD2 may fit D (5 bases each). Germline assignment: CDR1 MDHEN and CDR2 SYDVKM. This CDR3 region has 15 residues. Trimming removed 6 bases from V and 4 bases from J, with 17 bases in between. The CDR3, as DNA: TGTGCCAGCAGCCCTTGGGGCGGGCATCCAGATACGCAGTATTTT. It yields the protein CASSPWGGHPDTQYF.

The DNA of the CDR3 is TGCGCCAGCATCCTGGCCGGGCACTTGCCCGGGATCCTCCTTTATAGCAATCAGCCCCAGCATTTT. Translated: CASILAGHLPGILLYSNQPQHF. This chain connects TRBV5-1 to TRBJ1-5, with no clear D. The length of the CDR3 is 22 residues. Germline V gene data show CDR1 as SGHRS and CDR2 as YFSETQ. With 6 bases removed from V and 0 bases from J, the gap between germline ends came to 34 bases.

This clonotype was counted a few times. The rearrangement links TRBV5-1 to TRBJ2-2, with 13 bases lining up with TRBD2. Germline assignment: CDR1 SGHRS and CDR2 YFSETQ. The CDR3 length is 18 residues. V lost 0 bases and J lost 3; bases outside the gene matches: 5. The CDR3 region is CASSLGLAGGLDTGELFF. The CDR3 DNA reads as TGCGCCAGCAGCTTGGGACTAGCGGGGGGCCTCGACACCGGGGAGCTGTTTTTT.

With regard to this clonotype: One end of the junction is discordant with germline, which a read error may explain. The V and J genes are TRBV2 and TRBJ2-5; D remains ambiguous. The CDR3 is made up of 11 amino acids. The germline V gene encodes CDR1 SNHLY and CDR2 FYNNEI. CDR3 amino acids: CASSDKETQCF. The CDR3 DNA reads as TGTGCCAGCAGTGACAAAGAGACCCAGTGCTTC.

This clonotype occurred many times. This sequence joins TRBV12-3 or TRBV12-4 and TRBJ1-2, with a weak D call TRBD1 (5 bases). The CDR3 loop spans 12 amino acids. The germline V and J ends were trimmed by 6 bases and 8 bases, with 13 bases remaining between them. CDR3 sequence (DNA): TGTGCCAGCAGCACGAAGGGGCGCGGCTACACCTTC. Its protein is CASSTKGRGYTF.

Points on this clonotype: A much bigger clone sits one base away, suggesting this may be a read error. The chain employs TRBV27 and TRBJ2-1, with 14 bases identical to TRBD2. There are 15 residues in the CDR3. The junction had 1 base not matched to a gene; V was cut back by 3 bases and J by 6 bases. CDR1 and CDR2 from the germline V gene are MNHEY and SMNVEV (reference sequence). This CDR3 reads CASSFGTSGSNEQFF. The DNA for the CDR3 is TGTGCCAGCAGTTTCGGGACTAGCGGGAGCAATGAGCAGTTCTTC.

The chain is built from TRBV11-2 and TRBJ1-3; no clear D. V lost 4 bases and J lost 2, with 12 bases in between. Germline V gene lookup returns CDR1 SGHAT and CDR2 FQNNGV. The CDR3 loop spans 15 amino acids. The CDR3 DNA follows: TGTGCCAGCAGCTACCAAGCGGCTCCTGGAAACACCATATATTTT. It codes for CASSYQAAPGNTIYF. Filled out from reference TRBV11-2 and TRBJ1-3, the complete variable domain reads EAGVAQSPRYKIIEKRQSVAFWCNPISGHATLYWYQQILGQGPKLLIQFQNNGVVDDSQLPKDRFSAERLKGVDSTLKIQPAKLEDSAVYLCASSYQAAPGNTIYFGEGSWLTVV.